The next 4 T cell receptor beta chains were all read from a single sample in a study of CD8 T cells in Susac syndrome. A quantity of roughly 0.5 to 1 ug RNA underwent reverse transcription using random hexamers. TCRdb re-analysed the immunoSEQ multiplex PCR reads in MiXCR, keeping a single row per CDR3 protein. Of 200,000 or so distinct CDR3 sequences listed, about 95% are singletons. Material: CD4+ T cells from PBMCs. Receptors were obtained from a human donor with multiple sclerosis.

The rearrangement uses TRBV20-1 and TRBJ1-2; possibly TRBD1 for D (5 bases). V shed 4 bases and J shed 6 bases, with 21 bases lying between them. The V gene's germline CDR1 is DFQATT and CDR2 SNEGSKA (reference sequence). This CDR3 has 15 residues. CDR3 nucleotide sequence: TGCAGTGCTAAAGAGCGGGGGTTTTTGGGCCATGGCTACACCTTC. This encodes CSAKERGFLGHGYTF.

The gene calls are TRBV11-2 and TRBJ2-5, with D uncertain. CDR3 size: 14 residues. Germline V gives CDR1 SGHAT, CDR2 FQNNGV. Trimming left V 5 bases short and J 1 base short, with 11 bases between. The CDR3 bases are TGTGCCAGCAGCCAAGGTGCCTTCCAAGAGACCCAGTACTTC. Its protein product is CASSQGAFQETQYF.

The V call is TRBV7-9, the J call TRBJ2-1, with 8 bases matching TRBD2. Germline values: CDR1 SEHNR, CDR2 FQNEAQ (reference sequence). The junction had 12 bases not matched to a gene; V was cut back by 11 bases and J by 6 bases. The CDR3 has 14 residues. The CDR3 coding sequence is TGTGCCGGTCAAAGCGGGAGTAAGTTCAATGAGCAGTTCTTC. Protein product: CAGQSGSKFNEQFF.

The chain uses TRBV20-1 and TRBJ2-3, with 10 bases that match TRBD2. The CDR3 runs 13 residues. The germline V gene encodes CDR1 DFQATT and CDR2 SNEGSKA (reference sequence). J lost 6 bases, V lost 5 bases, and 5 bases had no gene match. CDR3 bases: TGCAGTGCTTCAGCGGGGGGGCGGGATACGCAGTATTTT. Amino acid sequence: CSASAGGRDTQYF.